This entry lists 13 T cell receptor beta chains sequenced from one sample in a study of cytomegalovirus exposure and HLA in healthy donors. This PCR relied on a set of 60 Vbeta primers and 13 Jbeta primers. Sequencing was performed with immunoSEQ multiplex PCR; in TCRdb, only in-frame clones are kept and a portion is missing. The repertoire includes approximately 100,000 clones, 55% to 75% of them detected once, and about 5% sits in the top ten. The sample comprised PBMCs. Receptors originate from a woman in her 70s in good health and CMV-seropositive.

This rearrangement joins TRBV5-4 to TRBJ1-2; 8 nucleotides agree with TRBD1. This CDR3 spans 15 amino acids. From germline, CDR1 is SGHNT and CDR2 YYREEE (reference sequence). Losses at the gene ends were 0 bases for V and 4 bases for J; bases not matched to a gene: 5. Here the CDR3 reads CASSLVAGGIYGYTF. CDR3 DNA sequence: TGTGCCAGCAGCTTGGTGGCAGGGGGCATCTATGGCTACACCTTC.

The rearrangement joins TRBV19 to TRBJ2-6; no clear D. V was clipped by 6 bases and J by 2 bases, with 5 bases between them. Looked up from germline, CDR1 is LNHDA and CDR2 is SQIVND (reference sequence). This CDR3 region has 13 residues. The CDR3: CASRGAGANVLTF. DNA of the CDR3: TGTGCCAGTAGAGGAGCTGGGGCCAACGTCCTGACTTTC. Full variable domain (remainder filled in from reference TRBV19 and TRBJ2-6): DGGITQSPKYLFRKEGQNVTLSCEQNLNHDAMYWYRQDPGQGLRLIYYSQIVNDFQKGDIAEGYSVSREKKESFPLTVTSAQKNPTAFYLCASRGAGANVLTFGAGSRLTVL.

The gene calls are TRBV19 and TRBJ1-2; TRBD1 matches 11 bases. Trimming took 8 bases from V and 4 from J; bases not matched to a gene: 6. The CDR3 consists of 14 residues. Germline assignment: CDR1 LNHDA and CDR2 SQIVND (reference sequence). This CDR3 reads CASGPGTGGYGYTF. The CDR3 nucleotides are TGTGCCAGTGGTCCCGGGACAGGGGGCTATGGCTACACCTTC.

The CDR3 loop is CAWSYSGTANTEAFF. The CDR3 region has the DNA TGTGCCTGGAGCTATTCCGGGACAGCGAACACTGAAGCTTTCTTT. The chain is built from TRBV30 and TRBJ1-1; 7 positions agree with TRBD1. The germline gives CDR1 GTSNPN, CDR2 SVGIG (reference sequence). After removal of 3 bases from V and 1 base from J, the junction contained 8 bases not matched to a gene. The CDR3 sequence is 15 residues long. The entire variable domain, with the rest obtained from reference TRBV30 and TRBJ1-1, is as follows: SQTIHQWPATLVQPVGSPLSLECTVEGTSNPNLYWYRQAAGRGLQLLFYSVGIGQISSEVPQNLSASRPQDRQFILSSKKLLLSDSGFYLCAWSYSGTANTEAFFGQGTRLTVV.

The chain couples TRBV5-6 to TRBJ2-7, with D possibly being TRBD1 (6 bases). V lost 5 bases and J lost 2, with 11 bases in between. Germline V gene data show CDR1 as SGHDT and CDR2 as YYEEEE. The CDR3 consists of 13 residues. The CDR3 bases are TGTGCCAGCAGTCTCAGGGGAACCTACGAGCAGTACTTC. It is translated as CASSLRGTYEQYF.

V usage is TRBV11-1 and J usage is TRBJ2-7; possible D gene TRBD2, 5 bases. The V and J ends lost 6 bases and 0 bases respectively, with 15 bases between them. This CDR3 comprises 15 residues. CDR1 is SGHAT, CDR2 FQDESV, per germline (reference sequence). In nucleotides, the CDR3 is TGTGCCAGCAGGAAAGGGAGAGGGAGCTCCTACGAGCAGTACTTC. This codes for CASRKGRGSSYEQYF.

The chain recombines TRBV27 with TRBJ1-1, with TRBD1 matching 8 bases. Germline loops: CDR1 MNHEY, CDR2 SMNVEV (reference sequence). V lost 3 bases and J lost 5; bases outside the gene matches: 8. This CDR3 is 15 amino acids long. The CDR3 coding sequence is TGTGCCAGCAGTTTGTTTGGACAGGGCGGAACTGAAGCTTTCTTT. As protein: CASSLFGQGGTEAFF.

The genes are TRBV6-5 and TRBJ2-7; 9 bases agree with TRBD2. Looked up from germline, CDR1 is MNHEY and CDR2 is SVGAGI. The V segment lost 8 bases and the J segment 3 bases; nucleotides outside the gene matches: 5. CDR3 size: 13 residues. The CDR3 loop reads CASGRLADYEQYF. Here the CDR3 DNA reads TGTGCCAGCGGAAGACTAGCGGACTACGAGCAGTACTTC.

V gene TRBV6-1 combines with J gene TRBJ1-2, with a tentative D call TRBD1 (5 bases). The germline V gene encodes CDR1 MNHNS and CDR2 SASEGT. This CDR3 contains 14 residues. Between the trimmed V and J ends, which lost 9 bases and 4 bases, there was a span of 18 bases. CDR3 coding DNA: TGTGCCAGGGGAGGTGGGGGGGTCCCCTATGGCTACACCTTC. This sequence encodes CARGGGGVPYGYTF.

This chain joins TRBV7-9 and TRBJ1-4; 10 positions match TRBD1. The CDR3 sequence is 15 residues long. Looked up from germline, CDR1 is SEHNR and CDR2 is FQNEAQ (reference sequence). With 6 bases clipped from V and 4 bases from J, the junction kept 5 bases outside the gene matches. CDR3 amino acids: CASRLWTGGNEKLFF. The DNA of the CDR3 is TGTGCCAGCAGATTATGGACAGGGGGTAATGAAAAACTGTTTTTT.

The genes are TRBV7-9 and TRBJ2-3, with TRBD2 matching over 9 bases. V dropped 5 bases and J dropped 0; count of bases not matched to a gene: 12. CDR1 and CDR2 from the germline V gene are SEHNR and FQNEAQ (reference sequence). CDR3 size: 18 residues. The CDR3: CASSRPYFLAGSTDTQYF. As DNA, the CDR3 is TGTGCCAGCAGCCGACCTTACTTTCTAGCGGGGAGCACAGATACGCAGTATTTT.

The rearrangement links TRBV4-1 to TRBJ2-3; the match to TRBD2 covers 8 bases. Germline V gene lookup returns CDR1 MGHRA and CDR2 YSYEKL. The CDR3 is made up of 16 amino acids. Trimming removed 4 bases from V and 5 bases from J; junction bases left unmatched: 11. The CDR3 nucleotides read TGCGCCAGCAGCCCCGGGACTAGTTTAGCATTAGATACGCAGTATTTT. It is translated as CASSPGTSLALDTQYF.

V is TRBV27 and J is TRBJ1-5, with D possibly matching TRBD1 (6 bases). This CDR3 is built from 14 residues. Looked up from germline, CDR1 is MNHEY and CDR2 is SMNVEV (reference sequence). Trimming left V 5 bases short and J 7 bases short, with 15 bases between. DNA for the CDR3: TGTGCCAGCAGTATCGAAAAACAGGGCCAGCCCCAGCATTTT. This encodes CASSIEKQGQPQHF.